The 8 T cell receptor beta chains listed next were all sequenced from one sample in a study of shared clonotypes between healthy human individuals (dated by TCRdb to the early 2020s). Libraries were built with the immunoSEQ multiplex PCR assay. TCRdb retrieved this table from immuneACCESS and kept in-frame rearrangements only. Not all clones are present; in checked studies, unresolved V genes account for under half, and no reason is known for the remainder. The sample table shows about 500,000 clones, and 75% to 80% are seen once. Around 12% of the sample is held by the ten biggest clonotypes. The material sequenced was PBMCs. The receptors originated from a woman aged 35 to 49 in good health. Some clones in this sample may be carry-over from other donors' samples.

CDR3 DNA sequence: TGCGCCAGCAGCTTACTCGCGACCTCCACAGATACGCAGTATTTT. This gives the protein CASSLLATSTDTQYF. The V and J genes are TRBV5-1 and TRBJ2-3; unclear D gene. V shed 2 bases and J shed 2 bases, with 12 bases lying between them. Germline V gene sequence: CDR1 SGHRS, CDR2 YFSETQ. The CDR3 spans 15 residues.

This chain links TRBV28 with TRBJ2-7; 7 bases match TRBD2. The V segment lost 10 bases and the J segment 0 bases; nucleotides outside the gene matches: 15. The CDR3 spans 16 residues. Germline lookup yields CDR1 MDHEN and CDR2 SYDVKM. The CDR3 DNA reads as TGTGCCACCTTCCAAGCTCTAGCGGCTACCTCCTACGAGCAGTACTTC. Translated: CATFQALAATSYEQYF.

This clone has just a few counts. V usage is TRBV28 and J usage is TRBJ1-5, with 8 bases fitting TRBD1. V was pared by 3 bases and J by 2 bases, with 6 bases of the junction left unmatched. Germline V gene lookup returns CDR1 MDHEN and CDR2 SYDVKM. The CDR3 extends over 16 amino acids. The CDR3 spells CASSFPQGARNQPQHF. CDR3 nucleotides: TGTGCCAGCAGTTTTCCCCAGGGGGCGCGCAATCAGCCCCAGCATTTT.

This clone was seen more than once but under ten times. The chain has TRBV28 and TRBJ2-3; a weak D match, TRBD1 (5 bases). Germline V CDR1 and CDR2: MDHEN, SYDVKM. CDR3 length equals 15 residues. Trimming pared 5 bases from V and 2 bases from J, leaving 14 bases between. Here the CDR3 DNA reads TGTGCCAGCAGTCGCACACAGGACGTCACAGATACGCAGTATTTT. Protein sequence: CASSRTQDVTDTQYF.

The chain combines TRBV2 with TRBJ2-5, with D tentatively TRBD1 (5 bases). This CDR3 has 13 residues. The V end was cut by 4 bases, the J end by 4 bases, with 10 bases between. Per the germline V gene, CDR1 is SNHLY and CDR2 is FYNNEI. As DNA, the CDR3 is TGTGCCAGCAGTGGCGGCAGGGTAGAGACCCAGTACTTC. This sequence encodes CASSGGRVETQYF.

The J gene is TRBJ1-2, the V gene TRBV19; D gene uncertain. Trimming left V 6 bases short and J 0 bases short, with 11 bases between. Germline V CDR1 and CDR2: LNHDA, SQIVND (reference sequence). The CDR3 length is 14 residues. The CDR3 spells CASRTVGANYGYTF. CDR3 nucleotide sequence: TGTGCCAGTAGAACGGTCGGGGCTAACTATGGCTACACCTTC.

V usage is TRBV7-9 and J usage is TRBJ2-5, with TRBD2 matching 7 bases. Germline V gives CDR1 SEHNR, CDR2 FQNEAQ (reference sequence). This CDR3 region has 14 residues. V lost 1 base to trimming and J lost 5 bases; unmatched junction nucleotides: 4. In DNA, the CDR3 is TGTGCCAGCAGCTTAGTGCAGGGAGGGGAGACCCAGTACTTC. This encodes CASSLVQGGETQYF.

The CDR3 nucleotides are TGTGCCAGTAGTCCCCCGACAGTGGTGAACTATGGCTACACCTTC. This encodes CASSPPTVVNYGYTF. This sequence joins TRBV19 and TRBJ1-2; tentative D call: TRBD1 (5 bases). CDR1 and CDR2 from the germline V gene are LNHDA and SQIVND (reference sequence). The CDR3 runs 15 residues. Trimming took off 5 bases at V and 2 bases at J, with 15 bases between the two ends. Looking up the rest from reference TRBV19 and TRBJ1-2 gives the full variable domain: DGGITQSPKYLFRKEGQNVTLSCEQNLNHDAMYWYRQDPGQGLRLIYYSQIVNDFQKGDIAEGYSVSREKKESFPLTVTSAQKNPTAFYLCASSPPTVVNYGYTFGSGTRLTVV.